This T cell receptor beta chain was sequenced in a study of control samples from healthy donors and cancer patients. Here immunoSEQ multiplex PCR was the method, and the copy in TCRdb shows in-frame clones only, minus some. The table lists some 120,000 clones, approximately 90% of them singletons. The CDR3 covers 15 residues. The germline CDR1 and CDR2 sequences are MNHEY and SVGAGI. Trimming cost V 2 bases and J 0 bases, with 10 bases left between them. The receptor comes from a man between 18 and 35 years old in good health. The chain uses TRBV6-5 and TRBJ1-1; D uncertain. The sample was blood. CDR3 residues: CASSYNRLMNTEAFF. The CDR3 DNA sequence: TGTGCCAGCAGTTACAATCGGCTAATGAACACTGAAGCTTTCTTT.